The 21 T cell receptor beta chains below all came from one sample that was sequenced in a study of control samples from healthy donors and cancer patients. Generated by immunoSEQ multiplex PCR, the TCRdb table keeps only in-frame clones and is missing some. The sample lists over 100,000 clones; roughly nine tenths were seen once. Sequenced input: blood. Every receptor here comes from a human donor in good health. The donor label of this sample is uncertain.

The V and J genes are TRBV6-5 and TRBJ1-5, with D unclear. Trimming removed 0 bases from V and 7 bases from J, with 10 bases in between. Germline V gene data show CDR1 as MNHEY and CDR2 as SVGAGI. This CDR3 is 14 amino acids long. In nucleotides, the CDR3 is TGTGCCAGCAGTTACTCGGAGGGAGGCCAGCCCCAGCATTTT. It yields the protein CASSYSEGGQPQHF.

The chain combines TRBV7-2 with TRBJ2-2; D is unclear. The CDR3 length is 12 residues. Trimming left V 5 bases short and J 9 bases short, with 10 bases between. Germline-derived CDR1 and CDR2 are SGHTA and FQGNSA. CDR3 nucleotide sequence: TGTGCCAGCAGCCACGCCGCCCGGGAGCTGTTTTTT. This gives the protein CASSHAARELFF.

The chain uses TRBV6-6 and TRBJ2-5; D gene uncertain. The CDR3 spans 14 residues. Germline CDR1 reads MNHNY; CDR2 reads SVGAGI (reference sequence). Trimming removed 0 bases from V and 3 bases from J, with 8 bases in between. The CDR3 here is CASSYSGGKETQYF. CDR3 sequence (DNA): TGTGCCAGCAGTTACTCGGGCGGTAAAGAGACCCAGTACTTC.

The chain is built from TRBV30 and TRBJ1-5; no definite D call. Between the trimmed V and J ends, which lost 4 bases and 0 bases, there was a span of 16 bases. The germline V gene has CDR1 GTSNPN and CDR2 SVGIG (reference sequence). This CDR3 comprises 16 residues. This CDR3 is CAWKLARVSSNQPQHF. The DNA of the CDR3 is TGTGCCTGGAAGCTGGCTAGGGTCTCTAGCAATCAGCCCCAGCATTTT.

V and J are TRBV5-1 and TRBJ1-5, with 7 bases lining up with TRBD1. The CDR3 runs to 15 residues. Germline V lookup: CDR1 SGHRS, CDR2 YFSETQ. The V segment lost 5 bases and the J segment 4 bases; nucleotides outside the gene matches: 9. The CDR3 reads CASSKSTGSNQPQHF. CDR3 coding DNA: TGCGCCAGCAGTAAATCGACAGGGTCTAATCAGCCCCAGCATTTT.

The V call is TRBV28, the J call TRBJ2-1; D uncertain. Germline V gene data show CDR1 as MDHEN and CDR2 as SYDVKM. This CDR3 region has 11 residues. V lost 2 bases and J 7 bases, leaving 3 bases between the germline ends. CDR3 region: CASSLANEQFF. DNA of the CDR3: TGTGCCAGCAGTTTAGCGAATGAGCAGTTCTTC. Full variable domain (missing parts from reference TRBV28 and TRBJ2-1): DVKVTQSSRYLVKRTGEKVFLECVQDMDHENMFWYRQDPGLGLRLIYFSYDVKMKEKGDIPEGYSVSREKKERFSLILESASTNQTSMYLCASSLANEQFFGPGTRLTVL.

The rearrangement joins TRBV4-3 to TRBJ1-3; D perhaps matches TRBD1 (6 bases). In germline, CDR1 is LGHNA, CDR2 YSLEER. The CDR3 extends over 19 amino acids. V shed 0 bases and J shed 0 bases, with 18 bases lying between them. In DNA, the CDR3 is TGCGCCAGCAGCCAAGATGTACAGGGACCTTCGAGCTCTGGAAACACCATATATTTT. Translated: CASSQDVQGPSSSGNTIYF.

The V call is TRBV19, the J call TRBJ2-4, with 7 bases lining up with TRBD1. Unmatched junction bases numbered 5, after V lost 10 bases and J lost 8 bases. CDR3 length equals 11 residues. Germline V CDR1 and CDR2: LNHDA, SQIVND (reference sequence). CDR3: CATRTGHIQYF. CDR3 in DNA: TGTGCCACCCGGACAGGACACATTCAGTACTTC.

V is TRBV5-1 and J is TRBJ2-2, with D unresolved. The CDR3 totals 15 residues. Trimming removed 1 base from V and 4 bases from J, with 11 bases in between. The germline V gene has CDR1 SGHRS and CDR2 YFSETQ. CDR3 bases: TGCGCCAGCAGCTTGCGCCCGACCTCCACCGGGGAGCTGTTTTTT. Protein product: CASSLRPTSTGELFF.

The CDR3 protein is CASSLGGTGVDEQFF. CDR3 bases: TGTGCCAGCAGCCTCGGAGGGACAGGGGTCGATGAGCAGTTCTTC. This chain links TRBV14 with TRBJ2-1; 10 bases fit TRBD1. Trimming took 4 bases from V and 8 from J; bases not matched to a gene: 8. The CDR3 spans 15 residues. Germline CDR1 SGHDN, CDR2 FVKESK.

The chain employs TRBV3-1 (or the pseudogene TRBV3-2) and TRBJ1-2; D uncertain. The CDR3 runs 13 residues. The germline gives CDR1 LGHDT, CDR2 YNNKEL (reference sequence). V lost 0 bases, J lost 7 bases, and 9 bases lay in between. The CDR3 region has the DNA TGTGCCAGCAGCCAAGAAGGGTACGGTGGCTACACCTTC. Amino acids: CASSQEGYGGYTF.

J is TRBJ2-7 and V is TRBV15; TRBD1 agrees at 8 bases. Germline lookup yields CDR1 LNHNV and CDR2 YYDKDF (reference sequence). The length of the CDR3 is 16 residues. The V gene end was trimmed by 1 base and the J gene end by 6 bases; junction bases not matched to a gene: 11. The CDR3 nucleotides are TGTGCCACCAGCAGAGTACTAGAGACAGGGGATACCGAGCAGTACTTC. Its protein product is CATSRVLETGDTEQYF.

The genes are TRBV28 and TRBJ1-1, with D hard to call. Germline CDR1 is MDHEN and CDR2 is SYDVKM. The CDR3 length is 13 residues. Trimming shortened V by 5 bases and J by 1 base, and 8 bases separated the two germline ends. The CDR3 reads CASSHTENTEAFF. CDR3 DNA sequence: TGTGCCAGCAGTCACACAGAGAACACTGAAGCTTTCTTT.

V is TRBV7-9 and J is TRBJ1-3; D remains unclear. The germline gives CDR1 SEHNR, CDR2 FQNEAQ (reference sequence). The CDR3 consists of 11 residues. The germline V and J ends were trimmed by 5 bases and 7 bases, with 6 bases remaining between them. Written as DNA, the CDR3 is TGTGCCAGCAGCCCAAAGAACACCATATATTTT. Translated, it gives CASSPKNTIYF.

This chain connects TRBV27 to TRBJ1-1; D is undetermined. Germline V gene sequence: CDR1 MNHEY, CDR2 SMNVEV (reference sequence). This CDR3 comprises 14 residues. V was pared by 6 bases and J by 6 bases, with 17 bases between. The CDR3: CASRVAGSYPEAFF. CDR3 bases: TGTGCCAGCAGGGTTGCGGGTAGTTATCCTGAAGCTTTCTTT.

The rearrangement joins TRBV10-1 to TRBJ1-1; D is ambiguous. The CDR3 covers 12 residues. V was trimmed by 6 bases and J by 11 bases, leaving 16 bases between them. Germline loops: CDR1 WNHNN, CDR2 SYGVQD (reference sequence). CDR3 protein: CASSDPTGRAFF. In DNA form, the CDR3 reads TGCGCCAGCAGCGACCCGACGGGAAGGGCTTTCTTT.

The CDR3 bases are TGCGCCAGCAGCTTGGAGCCCAGATTGAACACTGAAGCTTTCTTT. It translates to CASSLEPRLNTEAFF. The chain uses TRBV5-1 and TRBJ1-1; D ambiguous. Germline values: CDR1 SGHRS, CDR2 YFSETQ. The CDR3 sequence is 15 residues long. Trimming left V 0 bases short and J 0 bases short, with 9 bases between.

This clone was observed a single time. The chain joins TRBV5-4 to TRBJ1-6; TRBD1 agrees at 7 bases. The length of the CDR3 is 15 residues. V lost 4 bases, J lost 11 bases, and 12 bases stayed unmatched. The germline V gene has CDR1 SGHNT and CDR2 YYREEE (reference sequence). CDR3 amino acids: CASSEATGQRAPLHF. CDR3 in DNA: TGTGCCAGCAGCGAAGCTACGGGACAGAGGGCACCCCTCCACTTT. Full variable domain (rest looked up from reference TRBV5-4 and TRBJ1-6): ETGVTQSPTHLIKTRGQQVTLRCSSQSGHNTVSWYQQALGQGPQFIFQYYREEENGRGNFPPRFSGLQFPNYSSELNVNALELDDSALYLCASSEATGQRAPLHFGNGTRLTVT.

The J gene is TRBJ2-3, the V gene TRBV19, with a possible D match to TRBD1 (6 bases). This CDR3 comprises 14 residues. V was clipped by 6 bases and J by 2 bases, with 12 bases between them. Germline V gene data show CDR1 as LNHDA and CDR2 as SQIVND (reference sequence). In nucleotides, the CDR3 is TGTGCCAGTAGCCTGGGACACTCCACAGATACGCAGTATTTT. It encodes CASSLGHSTDTQYF.

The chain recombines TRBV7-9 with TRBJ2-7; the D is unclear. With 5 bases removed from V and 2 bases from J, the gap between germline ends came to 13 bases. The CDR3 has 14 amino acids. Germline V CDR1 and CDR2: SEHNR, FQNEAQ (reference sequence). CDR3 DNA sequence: TGTGCCAGCAGCCCGACCGAGAGGCCCTACGAGCAGTACTTC. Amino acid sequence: CASSPTERPYEQYF.

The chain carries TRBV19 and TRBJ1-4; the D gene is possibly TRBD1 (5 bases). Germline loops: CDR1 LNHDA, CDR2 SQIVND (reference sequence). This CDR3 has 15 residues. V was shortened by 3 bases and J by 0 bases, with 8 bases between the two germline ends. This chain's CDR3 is CASSMGLATNEKLFF. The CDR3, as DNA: TGTGCCAGTAGTATGGGACTTGCAACTAATGAAAAACTGTTTTTT.